The next 17 T cell receptor beta chains were all read from a single sample in a study of OX40 agonist ivuxolimab in advanced cancers. The library relied on the immunoSEQ multiplex PCR assay. TCRdb stores this immuneACCESS table with in-frame sequences only. Part of the clones is absent; in the studies checked, under half of the shortfall reflects unresolved V genes, and no reason is known for the rest. The sample yields 120,000 or so clones; about 93% were counted once. The ten most abundant clones make up approximately 0.15% of the sample. The sequences come from CD4+ or CD8+ T cells sorted from blood, collected in a trial of the OX40 agonist ivuxolimab. Receptors were obtained from an adult with an advanced solid tumor such as melanoma, head and neck, liver or kidney cancer.

CDR3 residues: CAIGLTVNTEAFF. As DNA, the CDR3 is TGTGCCATCGGATTGACAGTAAACACTGAAGCTTTCTTT. This rearrangement joins TRBV28 to TRBJ1-1; D possibly corresponds to TRBD1 (5 bases). Germline CDR1 and CDR2: MDHEN and SYDVKM. V lost 10 bases and J lost 2, with 14 bases in between. There are 13 residues in the CDR3.

This chain links TRBV9 with TRBJ2-5; 7 bases are a match to TRBD2. J lost 1 base, V lost 3 bases, and 6 bases had no gene match. Germline CDR1 SGDLS, CDR2 YYNGEE. CDR3 length equals 15 residues. The CDR3 sequence is CASSESGATQETQYF. CDR3 sequence (DNA): TGTGCCAGCAGCGAGAGCGGGGCTACCCAAGAGACCCAGTACTTC.

This chain uses TRBV11-2 with TRBJ1-2, with TRBD1 matching 8 bases. CDR1 and CDR2 (germline): SGHAT, FQNNGV. V lost 5 bases, J lost 8 bases, and 13 bases stayed unmatched. The CDR3 length is 15 residues. Here the CDR3 DNA reads TGTGCCAGCAGCCCCATGGACAGGGTTTTTTACGGCTACACCTTC. Protein product: CASSPMDRVFYGYTF.

V and J are TRBV7-3 and TRBJ2-1, with D unresolved. Trimming cost V 3 bases and J 6 bases, with 21 bases left between them. Germline CDR1 is SGHTA and CDR2 is FQGTGA. CDR3 length: 17 residues. The CDR3 protein is CASSFHRARDKPNEQFF. In nucleotides, the CDR3 is TGTGCCAGCAGCTTTCATAGGGCCCGAGACAAACCCAATGAGCAGTTCTTC.

The chain links TRBV2 to TRBJ2-3; 9 bases map to TRBD2. The CDR3 sequence is 14 residues long. Per the germline V gene, CDR1 is SNHLY and CDR2 is FYNNEI. V was clipped by 7 bases and J by 5 bases; unmatched bases: 7. Here the CDR3 reads CASMVAGERDTQYF. CDR3 nucleotide sequence: TGTGCCAGCATGGTAGCGGGAGAAAGAGATACGCAGTATTTT.

The chain links TRBV11-2 to TRBJ2-7; 9 nucleotides agree with TRBD1. The junction had 10 bases not matched to a gene; V was cut back by 5 bases and J by 5 bases. Germline V gene data show CDR1 as SGHAT and CDR2 as FQNNGV. This CDR3 has 15 amino acids. The chain's CDR3 is CASSRLGTGSHEQYF. In DNA, the CDR3 is TGTGCCAGCAGCCGTCTAGGGACAGGGTCCCACGAGCAGTACTTC.

The chain recombines TRBV7-2 with TRBJ2-3, with 7 positions matching TRBD1. CDR3 length equals 14 residues. V shed 5 bases and J 3 bases; nucleotides not matched to a gene: 5. The germline gives CDR1 SGHTA, CDR2 FQGNSA. CDR3 DNA sequence: TGTGCCAGCAGCCCAAGCAGGGGGACAGATACGCAGTATTTT. Protein sequence: CASSPSRGTDTQYF.

The CDR3: CASSKSNEQFF. The CDR3, as DNA: TGTGCCAGTAGTAAAAGCAATGAGCAGTTCTTC. The gene calls are TRBV19 and TRBJ2-1, with D hard to call. V was trimmed by 4 bases and J by 6 bases, leaving 4 bases between them. Germline V gene data show CDR1 as LNHDA and CDR2 as SQIVND (reference sequence). The CDR3 extends over 11 amino acids.

The genes are TRBV10-3 and TRBJ2-1; D is undetermined. V lost 3 bases to trimming and J lost 2 bases, with 14 bases between them. This CDR3 is built from 16 residues. Germline V gene lookup returns CDR1 ENHRY and CDR2 SYGVKD. This CDR3 is CAISDLLVSPYNEQFF. DNA of the CDR3: TGTGCCATCAGTGACCTTCTAGTTAGCCCCTACAATGAGCAGTTCTTC.

V usage is TRBV30 and J usage is TRBJ1-2; D is possibly TRBD1 (6 bases). Germline loops: CDR1 GTSNPN, CDR2 SVGIG (reference sequence). The CDR3 is made up of 15 amino acids. Deletions cut 3 bases from V and 6 bases from J, with 20 bases between. CDR3 sequence: CAWREQGRGLNGYTF. CDR3 coding DNA: TGTGCCTGGAGAGAACAGGGAAGGGGTTTGAATGGCTACACCTTC.

The chain recombines TRBV2 with TRBJ2-3; TRBD2 matches at 7 bases. The V gene end was trimmed by 4 bases and the J gene end by 2 bases; junction bases not matched to a gene: 3. Germline lookup yields CDR1 SNHLY and CDR2 FYNNEI. The CDR3 has 14 residues. The DNA for the CDR3 is TGTGCCAGCAGTGGGGGGACTACCACAGATACGCAGTATTTT. Translated: CASSGGTTTDTQYF.

The chain combines TRBV7-3 with TRBJ2-7; 10 bases map to TRBD1. V was clipped by 4 bases and J by 4 bases; unmatched bases: 19. The CDR3 is 19 amino acids. Germline V lookup: CDR1 SGHTA, CDR2 FQGTGA. The CDR3 nucleotides are TGTGCCAGCAGCTCCCTCCCCGGGACAGGGGTTGTCTTCGCATACGAGCAGTACTTC. As protein: CASSSLPGTGVVFAYEQYF.

Here the CDR3 DNA reads TGTGCCAGCAGCTCCATTGGGGGGTTTGGGGAGCTGTTTTTT. Its translation is CASSSIGGFGELFF. This rearrangement joins TRBV11-2 to TRBJ2-2; D perhaps matches TRBD2 (6 bases). The germline CDR1 and CDR2 sequences are SGHAT and FQNNGV. V lost 4 bases and J lost 8, with 14 bases in between. This CDR3 is built from 14 residues.

This rearrangement joins TRBV2 to TRBJ2-2; 8 bases line up with TRBD2. V lost 7 bases, J lost 7 bases, and 11 bases stayed unmatched. The CDR3 sequence is 15 residues long. Germline CDR1 is SNHLY and CDR2 is FYNNEI. CDR3 DNA sequence: TGTGCCAGCACAATCGAGGGACTAGGTGGCGGGGAGCTGTTTTTT. This sequence encodes CASTIEGLGGGELFF.

In the case of this clone: Distinct nucleotide sequences in the sample also encode this CDR3. The chain joins TRBV5-1 to TRBJ2-7; 12 bases map to TRBD1. With 0 bases clipped from V and 5 bases from J, the junction kept 3 bases outside the gene matches. The CDR3 has 15 amino acids. The germline CDR1 and CDR2 sequences are SGHRS and YFSETQ. The DNA of the CDR3 is TGCGCCAGCAGCTTGGGTGGGACAGGGGGCCACGAGCAGTACTTC. Its protein is CASSLGGTGGHEQYF.

This sequence joins TRBV11-2 and TRBJ2-5; no firm D call. The CDR3 runs to 11 residues. Germline V gene sequence: CDR1 SGHAT, CDR2 FQNNGV. Trimming stripped 2 bases from V and 5 bases from J, with 3 bases between. The CDR3 nucleotides read TGTGCCAGCAGCTTATGGGAGACCCAGTACTTC. This translates into CASSLWETQYF.

V is TRBV2 and J is TRBJ1-5, with 11 bases that match TRBD1. J lost 6 bases, V lost 7 bases, and 14 bases had no gene match. The CDR3 has 17 amino acids. Germline V gene data show CDR1 as SNHLY and CDR2 as FYNNEI. CDR3 bases: TGTGCCAGCACCAAAAACCAAGGACAGGGGGCTAGTCAGCCCCAGCATTTT. Translated, it gives CASTKNQGQGASQPQHF.